The clone carrying this TCR beta chain was recorded many times. Its antigen is currently unknown. Each TCR transcript was tagged with a 10-nucleotide random UMI during 5'RACE. TCRdb re-analysed the 5' RACE reads in MiXCR, keeping a single row per CDR3 protein. The repertoire holds about 71,000 distinct CDR3 sequences, with roughly 13% as singletons. The data belong to a study of neurological immune-mediated disorders. General study findings and limits: No expanded-clone CDR3 amino acid sequence recurred across subjects, suggesting private TCR-beta repertoires.

The CDR3 is made up of 15 amino acids. V was pared by 1 base and J by 8 bases, with 9 bases of the junction left unmatched. Per the germline V gene, CDR1 is SGHRS and CDR2 is YFSETQ. Noted time point: longitudinal time-point 1 (baseline). Unsorted libraries came from 2 million PBMCs stored at -80 °C. This sequence joins TRBV5-1 and TRBJ2-1; 7 bases line up with TRBD2. This sequence originates from a female donor with HTLV-1-associated myelopathy (HAM/TSP). The sequenced sample consisted of PBMCs. This CDR3 is CASSLLSGDSYEQFF. CDR3 bases: TGCGCCAGCAGCTTGCTCAGCGGGGACTCATATGAGCAGTTCTTC.